The clone carrying this TCR beta chain was counted many times. Its antigen is currently unknown. TCRdb passed the reads through MiXCR, listing each CDR3 protein once. Counted here are some 700,000 distinct CDR3 sequences, about 30% occurring once; the ten biggest clones make up around a sixth. This sample is drawn from a study of T cell repertoires in cytomegalovirus infection. Across the whole study: HLA-C-restricted CMV epitopes, recently identified, and well-studied HLA-B-restricted ones were used by the study. Matching HLA type, along with CMV infection, was indicated by public TCR beta signatures. Study outcomes and limitations: Individuals carrying CMV plus the relevant HLA were identified by cumulative frequency of public TCR beta families. HLA-C-restricted CMV clonotypes gave the most frequent clonotype in two of eight donors.

The TCR originated in a human donor in good health (CMV status not recorded). Some clones in this sample may be carry-over from other donors' samples. Sequenced here: cultured PBMCs, sampled from culture after CMV antigen stimulation.

The CDR3 region is CASSLERGQPQHF. The CDR3 DNA reads TGTGCCAGCAGCTTAGAGAGGGGTCAGCCCCAGCATTTT. The chain has TRBV7-2 and TRBJ1-5; weak D call: TRBD1 (5 bases). CDR3 length equals 13 residues. CDR1 SGHTA and CDR2 FQGNSA come from the germline V gene. Trimming shortened V by 1 base and J by 6 bases, and 7 bases separated the two germline ends.